This T cell receptor beta chain was retrieved from a study of blood T cell repertoires in COVID-19. Study at large: Collection of acute and convalescent COVID-19 samples took place in the United States, Italy and Spain.

Unmatched junction bases numbered 8, after V lost 4 bases and J lost 2 bases. Germline loops: CDR1 MNHEY, CDR2 SVGEGT. The CDR3 is 16 amino acids. Methods used by the authors: Amplification from reference gene primers served as the basis for estimated nucleated cell counts. Assay: immunoSEQ multiplex PCR; the TCRdb copy retains only in-frame clones and omits some. From that table come the V and J calls and clone size; the DNA was used to work out D and trimming. The sample lists 95,000 to 130,000 clones; roughly nine tenths were seen once. The TCR comes from a human donor with active COVID-19. The donor label of this sample is uncertain. Input material: peripheral blood. The chain recombines TRBV6-2 or TRBV6-3 with TRBJ2-1; TRBD2 matches at 7 bases. CDR3 loop: CASSFGGLTTYNEQFF. As DNA, the CDR3 is TGTGCCAGCAGTTTCGGGGGACTAACCACCTACAATGAGCAGTTCTTC.